The 16 T cell receptor beta chains below come from one sample, sequenced in a study of spatial heterogeneity in lung cancer. TCRdb recomputed calls from the 5' RACE reads with MiXCR, one row per CDR3 protein. Counted here are some 25,000 distinct CDR3 sequences, approximately 7% occurring once; the ten biggest clones make up around 25%. These TCRs' antigens remain unknown. Findings and caveats of the study: It was found that expanded intratumoral alpha and beta TCR counts tracked tumor mutation counts.

Stated time point: sample taken at primary tumor resection. Source: lung tumor tissue, taken at surgery. The receptors here all came from a male donor with early-stage non-small cell lung cancer.

The J gene is TRBJ1-2, the V gene TRBV7-2, with TRBD1 matching 7 bases. There are 15 residues in the CDR3. Losses at the gene ends were 3 bases for V and 5 bases for J; bases not matched to a gene: 9. Per germline, CDR1 SGHTA and CDR2 FQGNSA. The CDR3 loop is CASSFKPGQIYGYTF. The CDR3, as DNA: TGTGCCAGCAGCTTCAAACCGGGACAGATATATGGCTACACCTTC.

This clonotype was picked up many times. V usage is TRBV10-3 and J usage is TRBJ1-2; tentative D call: TRBD1 (6 bases). This CDR3 has 11 residues. Trimming removed 11 bases at V and 5 bases at J, with 12 bases between. The germline V gene has CDR1 ENHRY and CDR2 SYGVKD. The CDR3 DNA sequence: TGTGCCCCCGACAGGCCGTATGGCTACACCTTC. This translates into CAPDRPYGYTF.

There are a few counts of this clonotype. The V gene is TRBV3-1, the J gene TRBJ2-1; 7 bases align to TRBD2. There are 16 residues in the CDR3. Germline CDR1 and CDR2: LGHDT and YNNKEL (reference sequence). Trimming took 4 bases from V and 6 from J; bases not matched to a gene: 12. The CDR3 DNA is TGTGCCAGCAGCCGGGGACTTGGCGGGGGTATCAATGAGCAGTTCTTC. It is translated as CASSRGLGGGINEQFF.

This clonotype has just a few counts. The V and J genes are TRBV7-9 and TRBJ2-1, with 10 nucleotides matching TRBD1. The germline gives CDR1 SEHNR, CDR2 FQNEAQ (reference sequence). The CDR3 covers 16 residues. The V gene end was trimmed by 6 bases and the J gene end by 9 bases; junction bases not matched to a gene: 14. CDR3: CASRHTQRQGAREQFF. The CDR3 nucleotides read TGTGCCAGCAGACATACCCAACGACAGGGGGCACGTGAGCAGTTCTTC.

This clonotype was found a few times. This rearrangement joins TRBV5-6 to TRBJ1-2; no reliable D call. The V gene's germline CDR1 is SGHDT and CDR2 YYEEEE. V was shortened by 4 bases and J by 4 bases, with 14 bases between the two germline ends. The CDR3 totals 14 residues. The CDR3 spells CASSHRFDPYGYTF. CDR3 sequence (DNA): TGTGCCAGCAGCCACCGTTTTGACCCCTATGGCTACACCTTC.

The chain uses TRBV20-1 and TRBJ1-5; perhaps TRBD1 as D (6 bases). This CDR3 has 13 residues. Germline assignment: CDR1 DFQATT and CDR2 SNEGSKA (reference sequence). V lost 1 base and J 4 bases, leaving 8 bases between the germline ends. The CDR3 DNA follows: TGCAGTGCTAGAGGTGACAGGAATCAGCCCCAGCATTTT. Protein product: CSARGDRNQPQHF.

This clonotype has more than one count but fewer than ten. The chain recombines TRBV5-1 with TRBJ1-6; D is unresolved. Germline-derived CDR1 and CDR2 are SGHRS and YFSETQ. CDR3 size: 15 residues. Trimming took 2 bases from V and 7 from J, leaving 13 bases between them. As DNA, the CDR3 is TGCGCCAGCAGCTTTGGGGTTCTTGAGAATTCACCCCTCCACTTT. Protein: CASSFGVLENSPLHF. Together with reference TRBV5-1 and TRBJ1-6, the CDR3 gives the full variable domain: KAGVTQTPRYLIKTRGQQVTLSCSPISGHRSVSWYQQTPGQGLQFLFEYFSETQRNKGNFPGRFSGRQFSNSRSEMNVSTLELGDSALYLCASSFGVLENSPLHFGNGTRLTVT.

The chain has TRBV12-3 or TRBV12-4 and TRBJ2-1; D remains unclear. The CDR3 loop spans 11 amino acids. Trimming took off 6 bases at V and 3 bases at J, with 3 bases between the two ends. CDR3 sequence (DNA): TGTGCCAGCAGGCTCTACAATGAGCAGTTCTTC. Protein: CASRLYNEQFF.

The chain carries TRBV12-3 or TRBV12-4 and TRBJ2-3, with 9 nucleotides matching TRBD2. The CDR3 sequence is 17 residues long. V was clipped by 5 bases and J by 3 bases; unmatched bases: 12. The CDR3 region has the DNA TGTGCCAGCAGTCTAAGGTTCTTAGCGGGGGAAACAGATACGCAGTATTTT. Its translation is CASSLRFLAGETDTQYF.

About this clonotype: Because the CDR3 is missing its conserved closing phenylalanine or tryptophan, this is likely a read error. CDR3 DNA sequence: TGTGCCAGCAGCTTAACGACAGGGGGCGGCTACACCTAC. It translates to CASSLTTGGGYTY. V is TRBV11-2 and J is TRBJ1-2, with 10 positions matching TRBD1. CDR3 size: 13 residues. V was clipped by 2 bases and J by 8 bases; unmatched bases: 2. CDR1 SGHAT and CDR2 FQNNGV come from the germline V gene.

This clonotype was observed many times. The chain has TRBV9 and TRBJ2-1, with 8 bases that match TRBD1. Germline V CDR1 and CDR2: SGDLS, YYNGEE. Germline trimming cut 4 bases from V and 3 bases from J; bases unmatched to any gene: 6. The CDR3 is made up of 15 amino acids. CDR3: CASSPQGQGYNEQFF. In DNA, the CDR3 is TGTGCCAGCAGCCCCCAAGGACAGGGCTACAATGAGCAGTTCTTC.

In this sample, this clonotype turned up many times. This chain joins TRBV11-3 and TRBJ2-1; 9 nucleotides agree with TRBD2. The CDR3 contains 17 residues. Germline CDR1 reads SGHNT; CDR2 reads YENEEA. Trimming at V came to 3 bases and at J to 7 bases, leaving 13 bases not matched to a gene. The chain's CDR3 is CASSFASGAAAGNEQFF. The CDR3 nucleotides read TGTGCCAGCAGCTTCGCTAGCGGGGCGGCGGCGGGGAATGAGCAGTTCTTC.

The J gene is TRBJ1-2, the V gene TRBV4-2; tentatively, D is TRBD1 (5 bases). Trimming cost V 0 bases and J 5 bases, with 13 bases left between them. Germline lookup yields CDR1 LGHNA and CDR2 YNFKEQ. The CDR3 contains 15 residues. The CDR3 DNA is TGTGCCAGCAGCCAAGATTTGGGGGTAGTGTATGGCTACACCTTC. This gives the protein CASSQDLGVVYGYTF.

This clonotype was counted between two and nine times. V and J are TRBV5-1 and TRBJ2-3; possible D gene TRBD1, 6 bases. The CDR3 covers 16 residues. Trimming removed 4 bases at V and 5 bases at J, with 20 bases between. Germline values: CDR1 SGHRS, CDR2 YFSETQ. As DNA, the CDR3 is TGCGCCAGCAGCCTGAGGGGATCAGGGGCGGTAGATACGCAGTATTTT. Protein sequence: CASSLRGSGAVDTQYF.

The sample holds many counts of this clonotype. CDR3 coding DNA: TGTGCCAGCAGCCCGTCCACGGACAGGGATCGGACAGATACGCAGTATTTT. Protein: CASSPSTDRDRTDTQYF. The chain links TRBV3-1 to TRBJ2-3; 8 bases fit TRBD1. The V gene end was trimmed by 4 bases and the J gene end by 3 bases; junction bases not matched to a gene: 12. The CDR3 is 17 amino acids. Germline assignment: CDR1 LGHDT and CDR2 YNNKEL (reference sequence).

The chain links TRBV7-2 to TRBJ2-1, with D perhaps being TRBD1 or TRBD2 (5 bases each). The V end was cut by 2 bases, the J end by 13 bases, with 9 bases between. Germline V gives CDR1 SGHTA, CDR2 FQGNSA. This CDR3 has 11 amino acids. CDR3 bases: TGTGCCAGCAGCTTATGGGGGTCCCAGTTCTTC. Protein sequence: CASSLWGSQFF.